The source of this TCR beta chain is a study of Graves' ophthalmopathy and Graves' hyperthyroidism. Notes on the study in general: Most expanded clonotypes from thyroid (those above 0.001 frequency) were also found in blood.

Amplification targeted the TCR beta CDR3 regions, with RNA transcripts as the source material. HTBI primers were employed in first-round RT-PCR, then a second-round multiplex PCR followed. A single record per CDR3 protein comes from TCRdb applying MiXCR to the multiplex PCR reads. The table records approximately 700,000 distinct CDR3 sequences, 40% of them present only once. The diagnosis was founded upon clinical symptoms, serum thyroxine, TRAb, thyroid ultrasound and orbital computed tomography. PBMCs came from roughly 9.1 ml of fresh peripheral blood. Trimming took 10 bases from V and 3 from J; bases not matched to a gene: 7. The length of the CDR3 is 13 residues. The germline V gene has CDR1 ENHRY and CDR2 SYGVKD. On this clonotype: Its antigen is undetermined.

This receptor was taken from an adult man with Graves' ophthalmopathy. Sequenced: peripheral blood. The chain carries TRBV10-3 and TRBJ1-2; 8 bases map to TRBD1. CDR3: CATKDRGDYGYTF. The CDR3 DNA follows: TGTGCCACCAAAGACAGGGGAGACTATGGCTACACCTTC.